Below are 19 T cell receptor beta chains sequenced from a single sample in a study of blood T cell repertoires in COVID-19. Assay used: immunoSEQ multiplex PCR; TCRdb lists only in-frame clones, some missing. Of some 240,000 clones listed, 80% to 90% were seen once; the top ten hold about 4.5%. Sequenced input: peripheral blood. These receptors originate from a woman in her thirties or forties who had recovered from COVID-19.

The chain joins TRBV9 to TRBJ2-7, with 7 nucleotides matching TRBD1. V gave up 4 bases and J gave up 6 bases; unmatched junction bases: 16. The V gene's germline CDR1 is SGDLS and CDR2 YYNGEE. This CDR3 comprises 16 residues. As DNA, the CDR3 is TGTGCCAGCAGCTCTCACCCCGGACAGGAACCCCGCGAGCAGTACTTC. It is translated as CASSSHPGQEPREQYF.

The chain combines TRBV7-2 with TRBJ2-3; D is undetermined. Trimming took off 1 base at V and 0 bases at J, with 5 bases between the two ends. CDR3 size: 14 residues. Germline V gives CDR1 SGHTA, CDR2 FQGNSA. The CDR3 reads CASSLGTSTDTQYF. Here the CDR3 DNA reads TGTGCCAGCAGCTTAGGTACTAGCACAGATACGCAGTATTTT.

The chain combines TRBV5-4 with TRBJ1-2; TRBD1 agrees at 7 bases. CDR1 and CDR2 from the germline V gene are SGHNT and YYREEE (reference sequence). CDR3 length: 15 residues. Trimming at V came to 1 base and at J to 6 bases, leaving 9 bases not matched to a gene. CDR3 loop: CASSLNSGQANGYTF. CDR3 DNA sequence: TGTGCCAGCAGCTTGAATAGCGGACAGGCCAATGGCTACACCTTC.

This clone was seen just once. This chain joins TRBV7-9 and TRBJ1-1; 9 bases are shared with TRBD1. This CDR3 is 15 amino acids long. J gave up 7 bases and V 2 bases, and 8 bases lay outside the gene matches. Germline CDR1 SEHNR, CDR2 FQNEAQ (reference sequence). CDR3 sequence (DNA): TGTGCCAGCAGCTTAATGGGACAGGGAACCGATGAAGCTTTCTTT. Translated: CASSLMGQGTDEAFF.

This rearrangement joins TRBV5-1 to TRBJ1-3, with D tentatively TRBD1 (5 bases). CDR1 and CDR2 (germline): SGHRS, YFSETQ. V shed 4 bases and J shed 0 bases, with 14 bases lying between them. The CDR3 length is 16 residues. The CDR3 loop is CASSHGGDLSGNTIYF. CDR3 DNA: TGCGCCAGCAGCCATGGGGGGGATCTCTCTGGAAACACCATATATTTT.

This chain connects TRBV30 to TRBJ2-5; D gene unclear. Germline loops: CDR1 GTSNPN, CDR2 SVGIG (reference sequence). This CDR3 is built from 11 residues. V was trimmed by 4 bases and J by 0 bases, leaving 3 bases between them. CDR3 sequence (DNA): TGTGCCTGGACAGACCAAGAGACCCAGTACTTC. Translating gives CAWTDQETQYF.

V and J are TRBV27 and TRBJ2-3, with D unresolved. Trimming cost V 5 bases and J 0 bases, with 15 bases left between them. This CDR3 spans 16 amino acids. Germline-derived CDR1 and CDR2 are MNHEY and SMNVEV (reference sequence). The CDR3 here is CASSPTVGASTDTQYF. The CDR3 nucleotides read TGTGCCAGCAGTCCGACCGTCGGAGCGAGCACAGATACGCAGTATTTT.

The chain has TRBV15 and TRBJ2-2; D remains unclear. There are 12 residues in the CDR3. CDR1 is LNHNV and CDR2 is YYDKDF in the germline V gene (reference sequence). V was cut by 4 bases and J by 4 bases, with 4 bases left in between. CDR3 DNA sequence: TGTGCCACCAGCATTAGCACCGGGGAGCTGTTTTTT. Protein product: CATSISTGELFF.

The chain employs TRBV29-1 and TRBJ2-3, with 10 bases aligning to TRBD2. V was pared by 2 bases and J by 5 bases, with 7 bases of the junction left unmatched. CDR3 length: 15 amino acids. The V gene's germline CDR1 is SQVTM and CDR2 ANQGSEA. This CDR3 is CSVEFLAGEGDTQYF. The CDR3 DNA sequence: TGCAGCGTTGAATTTCTAGCGGGGGAAGGAGATACGCAGTATTTT.

This clone occurred once. V is TRBV5-4 and J is TRBJ1-5; D uncertain. V lost 4 bases, J lost 0 bases, and 11 bases lay in between. The CDR3 totals 15 residues. Germline V gives CDR1 SGHNT, CDR2 YYREEE (reference sequence). The CDR3 DNA reads as TGTGCCAGCAGCGACGGGATACTTAGCAATCAGCCCCAGCATTTT. As protein: CASSDGILSNQPQHF.

The gene calls are TRBV12-5 and TRBJ2-1; 10 bases are shared with TRBD1. V was clipped by 4 bases and J by 7 bases; unmatched bases: 19. The germline V gene has CDR1 LGHNT and CDR2 FRNRAP. CDR3 length: 19 amino acids. The CDR3 DNA follows: TGTGCTAGTGGTTCCCCCGGGACAGGGGTCTACAGGGGTGATAATGAGCAGTTCTTC. Its protein is CASGSPGTGVYRGDNEQFF.

V and J are TRBV10-2 and TRBJ1-2; D perhaps matches TRBD1 (6 bases). Germline lookup yields CDR1 WSHSY and CDR2 SAAADI. Trimming left V 6 bases short and J 1 base short, with 15 bases between. The CDR3 has 15 residues. CDR3 loop: CASSLPGQSNYGYTF. The CDR3 DNA sequence: TGCGCCAGCAGCCTACCCGGACAGAGTAACTATGGCTACACCTTC.

The chain has TRBV4-3 and TRBJ2-3; 12 bases align to TRBD2. The germline CDR1 and CDR2 sequences are LGHNA and YSLEER. The trim removed 4 bases at V and 4 bases at J, leaving 3 bases unmatched. This CDR3 is built from 15 residues. The CDR3 nucleotides read TGCGCCAGCAGCCCGCTAGCGGGAGGGGCAGATACGCAGTATTTT. Amino acids: CASSPLAGGADTQYF.

The rearrangement joins TRBV13 to TRBJ2-3, with TRBD2 matching over 9 bases. CDR1 and CDR2 from the germline V gene are PRHDT and FYEKMQ (reference sequence). Trimming removed 2 bases from V and 2 bases from J; junction bases left unmatched: 11. CDR3 length equals 18 residues. DNA of the CDR3: TGTGCCAGCAGCTTAACGCCCGTATGGGGACTAGCCACAGATACGCAGTATTTT. It is translated as CASSLTPVWGLATDTQYF.

The chain employs TRBV6-5 and TRBJ2-2, with 8 bases identical to TRBD2. The CDR3 contains 15 residues. Trimming took 7 bases from V and 3 from J; bases not matched to a gene: 7. Germline V gene sequence: CDR1 MNHEY, CDR2 SVGAGI. Written as DNA, the CDR3 is TGTGCCAGCATGGGACGGGAGGGGGACACCGGGGAGCTGTTTTTT. It yields the protein CASMGREGDTGELFF.

V is TRBV4-3 and J is TRBJ2-4; perhaps TRBD2 as D (5 bases). The CDR3 is made up of 13 amino acids. Looked up from germline, CDR1 is LGHNA and CDR2 is YSLEER. The V end was cut by 3 bases, the J end by 8 bases, with 11 bases between. CDR3 sequence reads: CASSQAEADIQYF. The CDR3 DNA is TGCGCCAGCAGCCAGGCGGAAGCGGACATTCAGTACTTC.

The chain is built from TRBV19 and TRBJ2-1; D may be TRBD2 (5 bases). Germline assignment: CDR1 LNHDA and CDR2 SQIVND (reference sequence). The CDR3 loop spans 14 amino acids. The V end was cut by 6 bases, the J end by 5 bases, with 14 bases between. CDR3 DNA: TGTGCCAGTAGAACAGCGGAGACTGACAATGAGCAGTTCTTC. This gives the protein CASRTAETDNEQFF.

The chain uses TRBV7-6 and TRBJ1-5, with 10 nucleotides matching TRBD1. Germline CDR1 SGHVS, CDR2 FNYEAQ. The V and J ends lost 1 base and 4 bases, in that order; junction bases with no gene match: 4. The CDR3 contains 16 residues. The CDR3 DNA sequence: TGTGCCAGCAGCTTAGGGACAGGGGGGTCTAATCAGCCCCAGCATTTT. It codes for CASSLGTGGSNQPQHF.

This clone came up many times. The chain is built from TRBV6-4 and TRBJ2-1; 10 bases are shared with TRBD2. Looked up from germline, CDR1 is MRHNA and CDR2 is SNTAGT. J was trimmed by 10 bases and V by 0 bases; bases with no gene match: 9. The CDR3 contains 16 residues. CDR3 bases: TGTGCCAGCAGTGACTCTGGGACTAGCGCTATTTGGGAGCAGTTCTTC. Its protein is CASSDSGTSAIWEQFF.